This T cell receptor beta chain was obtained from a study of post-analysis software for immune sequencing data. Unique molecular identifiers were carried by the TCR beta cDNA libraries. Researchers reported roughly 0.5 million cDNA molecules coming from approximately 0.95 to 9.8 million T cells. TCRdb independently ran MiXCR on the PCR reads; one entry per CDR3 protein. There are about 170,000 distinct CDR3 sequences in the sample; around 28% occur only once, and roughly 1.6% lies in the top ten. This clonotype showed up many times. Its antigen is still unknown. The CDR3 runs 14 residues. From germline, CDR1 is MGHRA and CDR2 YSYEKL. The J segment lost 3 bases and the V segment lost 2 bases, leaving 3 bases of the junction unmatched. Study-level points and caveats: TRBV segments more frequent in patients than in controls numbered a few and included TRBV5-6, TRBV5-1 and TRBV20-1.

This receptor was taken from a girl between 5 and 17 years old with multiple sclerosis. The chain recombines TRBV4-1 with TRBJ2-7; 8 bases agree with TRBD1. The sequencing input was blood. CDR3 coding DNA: TGCGCCAGCAGCCAACTTACAGGGGGCTACGAGCAGTACTTC. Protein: CASSQLTGGYEQYF.